A selection of T cell receptor beta chains follows, all from one sample in a study of blood T cell repertoires in COVID-19. TCRdb keeps only in-frame clones here, not all; method: immunoSEQ multiplex PCR. The table records some 300,000 clones, around 91% of them present only once. Sequenced sample: peripheral blood. The source of these receptors is a woman aged 40 to 50 with COVID-19, enrolled during active disease. CDR3s include the opening cysteine and the closing phenylalanine or tryptophan. The D gene is left open where the match is weak. The size field is filled for only some rows; it gives once, few, many or a size class.

DNA,CDR3,J,D,size,V
TGTGCCAGCACCCGGAGAGGGGGATCCCAAGCTTTCTTT,CASTRRGGSQAFF,TRBJ1-1,NA,NA,TRBV12-3/TRBV12-4
TGTGCCAGCAGTGAACGCCGGTTCGACACTGAAGCTTTCTTT,CASSERRFDTEAFF,TRBJ1-1,NA,NA,TRBV2
TGTGCCAGCGCTTGGGGGGACCCCTACGAGCAGTACTTC,CASAWGDPYEQYF,TRBJ2-7,NA,NA,TRBV27
TGTGCCAGCAGCGCCGGACAGGGTAGCAATCAGCCCCAGCATTTT,CASSAGQGSNQPQHF,TRBJ1-5,TRBD1,NA,TRBV5-8
TGTGCCAGCAGTTCAACAGGATACGAGCAGTACTTC,CASSSTGYEQYF,TRBJ2-7,NA,few,TRBV27
TGTGCCAGCACCGGTCGGGGGGCCTTCCTCTCGCAGTATTTT,CASTGRGAFLSQYF,TRBJ2-3,NA,NA,TRBV28
TGTGCCGGATCCCCCCGGGACAGGGGAGTTACTGAAGCTTTCTTT,CAGSPRDRGVTEAFF,TRBJ1-1,TRBD1,NA,TRBV2
TGCGCCAGCAGCTGGACAGGGAATGGCTACACCTTC,CASSWTGNGYTF,TRBJ1-2,TRBD1,NA,TRBV5-1
TGTGCCAGCAGCCAATCAGGGGCTAATTTCGGTAAAGCTTTCTTT,CASSQSGANFGKAFF,TRBJ1-1,NA,few,TRBV3-1/TRBV3-2
TGTGCCAGCAGCTTGAGGGGGAGAGGGGTTGATGGTGGCTACACCTTC,CASSLRGRGVDGGYTF,TRBJ1-2,NA,few,TRBV11-2
TGTGCCAGCAAAAAACAGGGGGCTGGAAACACCATATATTTT,CASKKQGAGNTIYF,TRBJ1-3,TRBD1,NA,TRBV27
TGTGCCAGCAGTTACTCGACAGGACATACGGGCTACGAGCAGTACTTC,CASSYSTGHTGYEQYF,TRBJ2-7,NA,NA,TRBV6-5
TGTGCCAGCAGTTTTTGGGGGGGCGACACCGGGGAGCTGTTTTTT,CASSFWGGDTGELFF,TRBJ2-2,NA,once,TRBV28
TGTGCCAGCAGCCAAGATCGGAGGGCTCAGGGTGAGCAGTTCTTC,CASSQDRRAQGEQFF,TRBJ2-1,NA,NA,TRBV3-1/TRBV3-2
TGTGCCAGCCACTGTGCGGAGACCCAGTACTTC,CASHCAETQYF,TRBJ2-5,NA,NA,TRBV12-3/TRBV12-4
TGTGCCAGCAGTTGGGACTACCCCCGGGGCACAGATACGCAGTATTTT,CASSWDYPRGTDTQYF,TRBJ2-3,TRBD2,NA,TRBV27
TGTGCCAGCAGCTTAGCTCATACGGGACAAGGGCACGGCGAGCAGTACTTC,CASSLAHTGQGHGEQYF,TRBJ2-7,NA,NA,TRBV7-6
TGTGCCAGCAGCCCCCCGACAGAGGTGGGAAACATTCAGTACTTC,CASSPPTEVGNIQYF,TRBJ2-4,NA,NA,TRBV5-4
TGTGCCAACTTCATTTACGACAGGGAAGGGAGAAACACCATATATTTT,CANFIYDREGRNTIYF,TRBJ1-3,TRBD1,NA,TRBV27
TGTGCCACCAGTGATACGAGACAGGGGGCGGCGGAGCAGTACTTC,CATSDTRQGAAEQYF,TRBJ2-7,TRBD1,NA,TRBV24-1
TGTGCCTGGTCACAGGGGGTCGGCACTGAAGCTTTCTTT,CAWSQGVGTEAFF,TRBJ1-1,TRBD1,NA,TRBV30
TGCGCCAGCAGCCGCGGACAGACCTATGGCTACACCTTC,CASSRGQTYGYTF,TRBJ1-2,NA,NA,TRBV4-3
TGTGCCAGCAGCTTCCGGGACAGGGCCTACGAGCAGTACTTC,CASSFRDRAYEQYF,TRBJ2-7,TRBD1,NA,TRBV7-2
TGTGCCAGCAGCGTTGGAGGGCGGGGTAACTATGGCTACACCTTC,CASSVGGRGNYGYTF,TRBJ1-2,NA,NA,TRBV9
TGCGCCAGCAGCCAAGTAAGCTTTGAGCAGTTCTTC,CASSQVSFEQFF,TRBJ2-1,NA,NA,TRBV4-3
TGCGCCAGCCGGATAGCGGGGGGCGGTGGTGAGCAGTTCTTC,CASRIAGGGGEQFF,TRBJ2-1,TRBD2,NA,TRBV4-1
TGCGCCAGCAGCCAAGTAATCGGGACTAGCGGGAGAGGGTACGAGCAGTACTTC,CASSQVIGTSGRGYEQYF,TRBJ2-7,TRBD2,NA,TRBV4-3
TGTGCCAGCAGCTCGACCGGGAGACAATTCGAGCAGTACTTC,CASSSTGRQFEQYF,TRBJ2-7,NA,NA,TRBV13
TGTGCCAGTAGTATTATGACTAGCGGGAGGGCCGATGAGCAGTTCTTC,CASSIMTSGRADEQFF,TRBJ2-1,TRBD2,NA,TRBV19
TGTGCCAGCAGTTTCGACCGGGACAGGCAGTTCTTC,CASSFDRDRQFF,TRBJ2-1,TRBD1,NA,TRBV6-2/TRBV6-3
TGTGCCAGCAGCGCACAAAGGGGGCGTATGAACACTGAAGCTTTCTTT,CASSAQRGRMNTEAFF,TRBJ1-1,TRBD1,NA,TRBV7-9
TGTGCCAGCTCACCACAGGACAGGGGATTAACTTGGGATACGCAGTATTTT,CASSPQDRGLTWDTQYF,TRBJ2-3,TRBD1,NA,TRBV18